Listed here are 3 T cell receptor beta chains from one sample, sequenced in a study of response to subunit inactivated influenza vaccine. TCRdb ran MiXCR on the RT-PCR reads and lists one entry per CDR3 protein. The sample lists some 850,000 distinct CDR3 sequences, approximately 17% occurring once. The sample consisted of PBMCs from blood, taken 5 days after vaccination. All receptors derive from a middle-aged man who received an inactivated influenza vaccine.

This clonotype was seen more than once but under ten times. The V gene is TRBV20-1, the J gene TRBJ1-1; D remains unclear. From germline, CDR1 is DFQATT and CDR2 SNEGSKA (reference sequence). Trimming pared 5 bases from V and 0 bases from J, leaving 13 bases between. The CDR3 length is 14 residues. The CDR3 is CSADSTRMNTEAFF. The CDR3 DNA reads as TGCAGTGCTGACTCGACACGGATGAACACTGAAGCTTTCTTT.

This clonotype turned up a few times. The chain carries TRBV2 and TRBJ2-2; D not certain. This CDR3 has 12 amino acids. Looked up from germline, CDR1 is SNHLY and CDR2 is FYNNEI. V was clipped by 3 bases and J by 6 bases, with 5 bases between them. CDR3 residues: CASSEGPGELFF. The CDR3 nucleotides are TGTGCCAGCAGTGAGGGTCCCGGGGAGCTGTTTTTT.

The J gene is TRBJ2-3, the V gene TRBV15; D may correspond to TRBD1 or TRBD2 (7 bases each). Deletions cut 0 bases from V and 1 base from J, with 14 bases between. The CDR3 length is 17 residues. Germline assignment: CDR1 LNHNV and CDR2 YYDKDF (reference sequence). DNA for the CDR3: TGTGCCACCAGCAGAGATTGGTCAGGGGGGGGCACAGATACGCAGTATTTT. It encodes CATSRDWSGGGTDTQYF.